Listed below are T cell receptor beta chains from one sample, sequenced in a study of T cell changes during pregnancy in multiple sclerosis. Method: immunoSEQ multiplex PCR; TCRdb's copy keeps in-frame clones and lacks some. The sample has some 47,000 clones, around 96% seen once. This specimen consisted of peripheral blood, obtained in the second trimester of pregnancy. The receptors were gathered from a female donor with multiple sclerosis, enrolled in a pregnancy study. Each CDR3 is given without its conserved first and last residue. Each record gives: V gene, J gene, CDR3 protein.

>TRBV7-3|TRBJ2-6
ASSSGPGVSGANVLT
>TRBV25-1|TRBJ2-2
ASSGGRVNTGELF
>TRBV5-5|TRBJ1-3
ASSLDGISGNTIY
>TRBV2|TRBJ1-4
ASGPGQGLGNEKLF
>TRBV6-4|TRBJ2-1
ASSPGTRGMNEQF
>TRBV5-1|TRBJ1-1
ASHNPGDTEAF
>TRBV6-1|TRBJ2-3
ASDQGDTDTQY
>TRBV7-8|TRBJ1-1
ASSLAASRTGATQAF
>TRBV7-2|TRBJ2-7
ASSLWEDYEQY
>TRBV4-2|TRBJ2-1
ASSQDRGLATYNEQF
>TRBV15|TRBJ2-1
ATSRGGDLVYNEQF
>TRBV4-1|TRBJ1-1
ASSPGQRNTEAF
>TRBV7-3|TRBJ1-2
ASSTGQGYGYT
>TRBV2|TRBJ2-2
ATTGNTGELF
>TRBV30|TRBJ1-5
AWSLGPRQPQH
>TRBV7-8|TRBJ2-1
ASSLGANFYNEQF
>TRBV5-5|TRBJ1-4
ASSPNPVRPEKLF
>TRBV28|TRBJ1-5
ASTPQSGGGNQPQH
>TRBV6-5|TRBJ2-1
ASSSGEAGAYEQF
>TRBV19|TRBJ1-5
ASSIGTENQPQH
>TRBV29-1|TRBJ2-7
SVDTSGTGTYEQY
>TRBV5-1|TRBJ2-7
ASSLYLLAGEIYEQY
>TRBV11-2|TRBJ1-3
ASSLRPTLSGNTIY
>TRBV19|TRBJ1-5
ASSIPPGGENQPQH
>TRBV28|TRBJ1-3
ASSSPRDRTGNTIY
>TRBV27|TRBJ1-1
ASSLTTGGNTEAF
>TRBV7-3|TRBJ2-3
ASSLTGGSTDTQY
>TRBV18|TRBJ2-5
ASSLVSGRETQY
>TRBV19|TRBJ2-3
ASSIRQGGTDTQY
>TRBV11-3|TRBJ2-5
ASSLEGDQETQY
>TRBV2|TRBJ2-7
ASSGTGLNFSEQY
>TRBV7-2|TRBJ2-7
ASSQIAGGLSSYEQY
>TRBV2|TRBJ1-2
ASSEEGAGYGYT
>TRBV12-5|TRBJ1-1
ASGSTGVATEAF
>TRBV6-1|TRBJ2-6
ASSEEHSGANVLT
>TRBV13|TRBJ1-3
ASIGSGNTIY
>TRBV18|TRBJ2-1
ASSPSGDGYNEQF
>TRBV6-6|TRBJ2-3
ASSYSGLRTDTQY
>TRBV29-1|TRBJ1-2
SVAGTVLVHT
>TRBV9|TRBJ1-4
ASRRGDNEKLF
>TRBV5-1|TRBJ2-7
ASSWGDSRGYEQY
>TRBV28|TRBJ2-4
ASSLGGTAKNIQY
>TRBV14|TRBJ1-1
ASSQDQGRGAF
>TRBV5-4|-
ASSAGTLSSYEQY
>TRBV7-6|TRBJ2-2
ASSLGDRVWNTGELF
>TRBV28|TRBJ1-4
ASGVGSPEKLF
>TRBV27|TRBJ2-5
ASSWTGSSETQY
>TRBV19|TRBJ2-5
ASKRQGVETQY
>TRBV28|TRBJ2-2
ASSLGRGELF
>TRBV5-1|TRBJ1-4
ASSSAGSTTNEKLF
>TRBV14|TRBJ2-1
ASSQGLAGSNEQF
>TRBV6-1|TRBJ1-2
ASSELGQGRGYT